These 18 T cell receptor beta chains share one sample of origin, sequenced in a study of CD8 T cells in Susac syndrome. The authors reverse transcribed roughly 0.5 to 1 ug RNA with random hexamers. From the immunoSEQ multiplex PCR reads, TCRdb called clonotypes with MiXCR, one entry per CDR3 protein. This sample has about 240,000 distinct CDR3 sequences; 90% to 97% occur once, and the top ten carry approximately 0.1%. Sequences were obtained from CD4+ T cells from PBMCs. These receptors were collected from a human donor with Susac syndrome.

The gene calls are TRBV13 and TRBJ2-7; 8 nucleotides match TRBD1. This CDR3 is 15 amino acids long. After removal of 2 bases from V and 6 bases from J, the junction contained 9 bases not matched to a gene. Looked up from germline, CDR1 is PRHDT and CDR2 is FYEKMQ (reference sequence). CDR3 coding DNA: TGTGCCAGCAGCTTAACTTGGACAGGGTCAGGCGAGCAGTACTTC. Residues: CASSLTWTGSGEQYF.

The chain recombines TRBV20-1 with TRBJ2-7; possible D gene TRBD2, 6 bases. Germline values: CDR1 DFQATT, CDR2 SNEGSKA (reference sequence). The CDR3 totals 15 residues. V dropped 0 bases and J dropped 4 bases, with 16 bases sitting between them. The CDR3 reads CSARDLGGAEYEQYF. The CDR3 DNA is TGCAGTGCTAGAGATCTAGGAGGGGCAGAGTACGAGCAGTACTTC.

The V gene is TRBV10-3, the J gene TRBJ2-3; D may match TRBD1 or TRBD2 (5 bases each). The germline V gene encodes CDR1 ENHRY and CDR2 SYGVKD. V was shortened by 3 bases and J by 5 bases, with 9 bases between the two germline ends. The CDR3 is 13 residues long. The CDR3 is CAISEGAGDTQYF. In DNA form, the CDR3 reads TGTGCCATCAGTGAAGGGGCGGGAGATACGCAGTATTTT.

The chain carries TRBV29-1 and TRBJ1-4; D not certain. Germline CDR1 reads SQVTM; CDR2 reads ANQGSEA. V lost 5 bases and J 4 bases, leaving 8 bases between the germline ends. The CDR3 has 12 amino acids. CDR3 DNA sequence: TGCAGCGTTCGATCCAGTAATGAAAAACTGTTTTTT. As protein: CSVRSSNEKLFF.

V usage is TRBV18 and J usage is TRBJ1-1; D not resolved. V lost 2 bases and J lost 4, with 8 bases in between. The CDR3 runs to 13 residues. CDR1 is KGHSH and CDR2 is LQKENI in the germline V gene. CDR3 sequence: CASSPAVGTEAFF. The CDR3 DNA is TGTGCCAGCTCACCAGCTGTGGGCACTGAAGCTTTCTTT.

The rearrangement links TRBV24-1 to TRBJ1-5; D uncertain. The germline CDR1 and CDR2 sequences are KGHDR and SFDVKD. Trimming left V 5 bases short and J 5 bases short, with 6 bases between. The CDR3 consists of 12 residues. As DNA, the CDR3 is TGTGCCACCAGTGTGGGAGATCAGCCCCAGCATTTT. Protein product: CATSVGDQPQHF.

The rearrangement uses TRBV12-3 or TRBV12-4 and TRBJ2-1; TRBD1 aligns across 7 bases. After removal of 3 bases from V and 16 bases from J, the junction contained 6 bases not matched to a gene. The CDR3 length is 11 residues. CDR3 in amino acids: CASSFTGERFF. CDR3 nucleotides: TGTGCCAGCAGTTTTACAGGGGAGCGATTCTTC.

The chain is built from TRBV28 and TRBJ1-1; D uncertain. The CDR3 is 12 amino acids. Germline V CDR1 and CDR2: MDHEN, SYDVKM. Trimming removed 3 bases at V and 6 bases at J, with 8 bases between. The CDR3 region is CASSLIFSEAFF. The CDR3 DNA reads TGTGCCAGCAGTTTGATCTTCTCTGAAGCTTTCTTT.

The chain joins TRBV30 to TRBJ1-5, with unresolved D. The CDR3 has 13 amino acids. Germline V gene data show CDR1 as GTSNPN and CDR2 as SVGIG (reference sequence). V was cut by 0 bases and J by 5 bases, with 8 bases left in between. The CDR3 bases are TGTGCCTGGAGTGTACAGTCGGATCAGCCCCAGCATTTT. It is translated as CAWSVQSDQPQHF. The entire variable domain, with the rest obtained from reference TRBV30 and TRBJ1-5, is as follows: SQTIHQWPATLVQPVGSPLSLECTVEGTSNPNLYWYRQAAGRGLQLLFYSVGIGQISSEVPQNLSASRPQDRQFILSSKKLLLSDSGFYLCAWSVQSDQPQHFGDGTRLSIL.

V gene TRBV29-1 combines with J gene TRBJ2-7; tentatively, D is TRBD1 (7 bases). V gave up 4 bases and J gave up 5 bases, with 18 bases separating them. The CDR3 totals 14 residues. The germline gives CDR1 SQVTM, CDR2 ANQGSEA. The CDR3 bases are TGCAGCGTTGGGATCACAGGGGAGGTGGACGAGCAGTACTTC. Translating it yields CSVGITGEVDEQYF.

The V and J genes are TRBV20-1 and TRBJ2-7, with D tentatively TRBD1 or TRBD2 (5 bases each). The CDR3 runs to 13 residues. The germline V gene has CDR1 DFQATT and CDR2 SNEGSKA (reference sequence). With 5 bases removed from V and 0 bases from J, the gap between germline ends came to 11 bases. DNA of the CDR3: TGCAGTGCTCGGGACCGGTACTCCTACGAGCAGTACTTC. This translates into CSARDRYSYEQYF.

The chain's CDR3 is CASSLEFRFLAGYTF. The CDR3 DNA reads TGTGCCAGCAGCTTAGAGTTCCGCTTCTTAGCTGGCTACACCTTC. The chain links TRBV7-2 to TRBJ1-2; no reliable D call. V was clipped by 1 base and J by 7 bases, with 16 bases between them. Looked up from germline, CDR1 is SGHTA and CDR2 is FQGNSA. CDR3 length: 15 amino acids.

The V gene is TRBV7-9, the J gene TRBJ1-2, with D perhaps matching TRBD1 (6 bases). Germline V gene lookup returns CDR1 SEHNR and CDR2 FQNEAQ (reference sequence). The V end lost 5 bases, the J end lost 7 bases, and 14 bases lay between the germline ends. This CDR3 is built from 13 residues. DNA of the CDR3: TGTGCCAGCAGCGAACAGGGTCCGAGTGGCTACACCTTC. Protein product: CASSEQGPSGYTF.

The genes are TRBV28 and TRBJ2-3; D unresolved. V lost 10 bases to trimming and J lost 6 bases, with 11 bases between them. The CDR3 runs to 11 residues. Germline V gene data show CDR1 as MDHEN and CDR2 as SYDVKM. The CDR3 spells CATLGRDTQYF. The DNA of the CDR3 is TGTGCCACCCTCGGTCGGGATACGCAGTATTTT.

This clonotype has only one observation. The rearrangement links TRBV6-5 to TRBJ2-1, with 10 bases identical to TRBD1. The germline V gene encodes CDR1 MNHEY and CDR2 SVGAGI. This CDR3 contains 16 residues. After removal of 2 bases from V and 6 bases from J, the junction contained 7 bases not matched to a gene. CDR3 DNA: TGTGCCAGCAGTTACGGAAGACAGGGGGCTCGCAATGAGCAGTTCTTC. Its protein is CASSYGRQGARNEQFF.

V gene TRBV12-3 or TRBV12-4 combines with J gene TRBJ1-5, with D unclear. V gave up 3 bases and J gave up 0 bases, with 15 bases separating them. The CDR3 has 17 amino acids. CDR3 residues: CASSFHGRAYSNQPQHF. CDR3 nucleotides: TGTGCCAGCAGTTTCCATGGGAGGGCCTATAGCAATCAGCCCCAGCATTTT.

The J gene is TRBJ1-5, the V gene TRBV4-2; TRBD1 might be the D (5 bases). The CDR3 consists of 16 residues. V was trimmed by 1 base and J by 3 bases, leaving 13 bases between them. CDR1 is LGHNA, CDR2 YNFKEQ, per germline. The CDR3 DNA is TGTGCCAGCAGCCAAGGTTTGAGGGACCCCAATCAGCCCCAGCATTTT. It codes for CASSQGLRDPNQPQHF.

The chain uses TRBV4-1 and TRBJ2-7; TRBD1 aligns across 9 bases. CDR3 length: 15 amino acids. Looked up from germline, CDR1 is MGHRA and CDR2 is YSYEKL. V trimming: 4 bases; J trimming: 2 bases; junction bases outside the gene matches: 6. The CDR3 protein is CASSRTGDGAYEQYF. CDR3 bases: TGCGCCAGCAGCCGGACAGGGGACGGCGCCTACGAGCAGTACTTC.